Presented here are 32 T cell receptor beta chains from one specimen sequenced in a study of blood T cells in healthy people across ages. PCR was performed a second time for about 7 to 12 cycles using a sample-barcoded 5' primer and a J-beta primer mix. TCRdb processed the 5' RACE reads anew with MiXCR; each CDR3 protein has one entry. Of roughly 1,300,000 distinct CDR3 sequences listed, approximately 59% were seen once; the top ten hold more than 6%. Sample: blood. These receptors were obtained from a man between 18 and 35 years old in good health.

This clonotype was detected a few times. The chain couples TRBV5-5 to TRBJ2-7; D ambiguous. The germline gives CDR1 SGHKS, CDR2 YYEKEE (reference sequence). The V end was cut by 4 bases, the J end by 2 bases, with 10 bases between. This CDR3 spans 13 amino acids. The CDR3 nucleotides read TGTGCCAGCAGCGGAACGGACCCCTACGAGCAGTACTTC. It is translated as CASSGTDPYEQYF.

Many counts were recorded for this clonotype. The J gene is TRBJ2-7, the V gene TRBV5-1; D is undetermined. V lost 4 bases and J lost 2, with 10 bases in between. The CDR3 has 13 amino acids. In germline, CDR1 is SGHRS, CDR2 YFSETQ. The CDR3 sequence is CASSPVSPYEQYF. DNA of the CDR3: TGCGCCAGCAGCCCAGTCTCCCCCTACGAGCAGTACTTC.

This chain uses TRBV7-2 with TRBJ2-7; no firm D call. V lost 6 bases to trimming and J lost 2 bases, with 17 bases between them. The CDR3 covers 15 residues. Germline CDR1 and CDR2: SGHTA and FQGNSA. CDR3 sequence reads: CASRPEDGQTYEQYF. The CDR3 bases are TGTGCCAGCAGACCCGAGGACGGCCAAACCTACGAGCAGTACTTC.

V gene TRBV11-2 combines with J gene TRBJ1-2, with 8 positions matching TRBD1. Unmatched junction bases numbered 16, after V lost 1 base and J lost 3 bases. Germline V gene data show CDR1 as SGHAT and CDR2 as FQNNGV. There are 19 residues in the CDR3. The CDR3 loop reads CASSLGRRQGAVQDYGYTF. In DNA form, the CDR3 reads TGTGCCAGCAGCTTAGGAAGGAGGCAGGGGGCCGTCCAGGACTATGGCTACACCTTC.

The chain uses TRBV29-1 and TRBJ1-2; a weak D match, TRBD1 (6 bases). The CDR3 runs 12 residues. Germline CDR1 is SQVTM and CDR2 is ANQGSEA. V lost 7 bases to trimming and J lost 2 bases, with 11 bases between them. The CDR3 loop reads CSGQTGNYGYTF. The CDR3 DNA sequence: TGCAGCGGCCAAACAGGGAACTATGGCTACACCTTC.

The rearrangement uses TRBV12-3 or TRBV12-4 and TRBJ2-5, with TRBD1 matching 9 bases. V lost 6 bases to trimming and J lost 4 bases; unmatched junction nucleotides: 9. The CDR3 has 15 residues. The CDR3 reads CASSGIGTGIETQYF. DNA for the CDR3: TGTGCCAGCAGCGGTATCGGGACAGGGATAGAGACCCAGTACTTC.

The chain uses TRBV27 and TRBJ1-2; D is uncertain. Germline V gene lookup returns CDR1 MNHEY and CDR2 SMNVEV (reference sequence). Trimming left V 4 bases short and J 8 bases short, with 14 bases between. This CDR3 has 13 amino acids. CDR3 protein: CASSSGLSGGYTF. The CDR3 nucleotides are TGTGCCAGCAGTTCCGGACTATCGGGGGGCTACACCTTC.

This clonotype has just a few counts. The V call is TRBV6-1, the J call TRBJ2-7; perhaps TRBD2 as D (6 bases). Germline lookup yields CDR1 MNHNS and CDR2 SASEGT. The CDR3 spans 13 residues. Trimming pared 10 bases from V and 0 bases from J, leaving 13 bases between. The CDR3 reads CATRRGGSYEQYF. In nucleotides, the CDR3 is TGTGCCACCCGACGGGGAGGCTCCTACGAGCAGTACTTC.

For the CDR3, the DNA is TGCAGCGTTGGCGCGGGAGGGGTCGGGGAGCTGTTTTTT. Its translation: CSVGAGGVGELFF. The chain recombines TRBV29-1 with TRBJ2-2; TRBD2 matches 9 bases. The CDR3 covers 13 residues. The V gene's germline CDR1 is SQVTM and CDR2 ANQGSEA. The trim removed 4 bases at V and 7 bases at J, leaving 4 bases unmatched.

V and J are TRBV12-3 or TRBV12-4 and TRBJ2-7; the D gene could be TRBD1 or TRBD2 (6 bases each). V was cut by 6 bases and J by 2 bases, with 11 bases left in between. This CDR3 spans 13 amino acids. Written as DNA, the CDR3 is TGTGCCAGCAGACAGGGACTCCCCTACGAGCAGTACTTC. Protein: CASRQGLPYEQYF.

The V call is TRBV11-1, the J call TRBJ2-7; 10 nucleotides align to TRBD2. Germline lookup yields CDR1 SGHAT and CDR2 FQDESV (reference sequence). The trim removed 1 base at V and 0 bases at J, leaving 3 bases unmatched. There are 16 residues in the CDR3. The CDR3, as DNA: TGTGCCAGCAGCTTAGAGCCTAGCGGGAGCTCCTACGAGCAGTACTTC. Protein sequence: CASSLEPSGSSYEQYF. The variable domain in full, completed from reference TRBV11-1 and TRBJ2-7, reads EAEVAQSPRYKITEKSQAVAFWCDPISGHATLYWYRQILGQGPELLVQFQDESVVDDSQLPKDRFSAERLKGVDSTLKIQPAELGDSAMYLCASSLEPSGSSYEQYFGPGTRLTVT.

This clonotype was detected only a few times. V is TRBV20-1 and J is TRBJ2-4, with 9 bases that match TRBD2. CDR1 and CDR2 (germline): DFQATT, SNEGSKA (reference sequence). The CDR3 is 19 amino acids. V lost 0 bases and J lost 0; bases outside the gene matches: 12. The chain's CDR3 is CSARERLAGTVLAKNIQYF. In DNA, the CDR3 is TGCAGTGCTAGAGAGCGTCTAGCGGGGACCGTCCTAGCCAAAAACATTCAGTACTTC.

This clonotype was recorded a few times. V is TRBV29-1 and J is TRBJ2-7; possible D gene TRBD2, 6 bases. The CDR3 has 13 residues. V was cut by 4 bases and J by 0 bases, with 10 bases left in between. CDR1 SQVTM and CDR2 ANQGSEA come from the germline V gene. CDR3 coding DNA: TGCAGCGTTGGTGGGACTGGCTCCTACGAGCAGTACTTC. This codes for CSVGGTGSYEQYF.

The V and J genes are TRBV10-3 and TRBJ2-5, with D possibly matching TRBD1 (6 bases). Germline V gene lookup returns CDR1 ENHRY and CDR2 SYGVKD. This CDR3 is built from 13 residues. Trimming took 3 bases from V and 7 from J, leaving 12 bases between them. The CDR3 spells CAISEGTKGTQYF. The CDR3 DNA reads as TGTGCCATCAGTGAAGGGACAAAAGGGACCCAGTACTTC.

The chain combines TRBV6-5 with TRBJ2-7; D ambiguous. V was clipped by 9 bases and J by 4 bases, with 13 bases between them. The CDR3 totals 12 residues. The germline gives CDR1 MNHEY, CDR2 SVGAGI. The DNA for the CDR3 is TGTGCCAGTCACGGGTCGCAATACGAGCAGTACTTC. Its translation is CASHGSQYEQYF.

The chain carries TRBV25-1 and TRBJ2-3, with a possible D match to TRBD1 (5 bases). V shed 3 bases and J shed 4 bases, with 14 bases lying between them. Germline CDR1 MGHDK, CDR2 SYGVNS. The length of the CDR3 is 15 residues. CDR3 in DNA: TGTGCCAGCAGTGACACCAGGGCCCCTCCAGATACGCAGTATTTT. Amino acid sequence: CASSDTRAPPDTQYF.

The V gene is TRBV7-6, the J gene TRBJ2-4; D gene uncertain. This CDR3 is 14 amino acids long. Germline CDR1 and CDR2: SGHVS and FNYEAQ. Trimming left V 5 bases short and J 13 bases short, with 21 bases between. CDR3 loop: CASSPSGNSYKQYF. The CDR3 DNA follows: TGTGCCAGCAGCCCCTCAGGAAACTCCTACAAGCAGTACTTC. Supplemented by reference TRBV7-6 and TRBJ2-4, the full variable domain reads GAGVSQSPRYKVTKRGQDVALRCDPISGHVSLYWYRQALGQGPEFLTYFNYEAQQDKSGLPNDRFSAERPEGSISTLTIQRTEQRDSAMYRCASSPSGNSYKQYFGAGTRLSVL.

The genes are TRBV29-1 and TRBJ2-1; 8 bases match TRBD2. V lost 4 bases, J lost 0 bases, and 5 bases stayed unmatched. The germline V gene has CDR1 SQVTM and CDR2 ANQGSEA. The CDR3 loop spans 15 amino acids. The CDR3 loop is CSVVYGGGSYNEQFF. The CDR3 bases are TGCAGCGTTGTTTACGGGGGGGGCTCCTACAATGAGCAGTTCTTC.

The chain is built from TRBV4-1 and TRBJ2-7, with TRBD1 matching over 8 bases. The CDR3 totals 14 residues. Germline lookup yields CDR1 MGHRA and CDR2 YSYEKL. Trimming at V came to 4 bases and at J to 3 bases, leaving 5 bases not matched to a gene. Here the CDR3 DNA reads TGCGCCAGCAGCCCTAGGACAGGGCACTACGAGCAGTACTTC. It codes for CASSPRTGHYEQYF.

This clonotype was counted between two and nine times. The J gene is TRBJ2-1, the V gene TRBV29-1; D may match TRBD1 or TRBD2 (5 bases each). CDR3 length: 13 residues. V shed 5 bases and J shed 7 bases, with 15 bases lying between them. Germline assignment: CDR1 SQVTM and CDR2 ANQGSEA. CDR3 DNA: TGCAGCGTTTCGGGGCACCGAGGGAATGAGCAGTTCTTC. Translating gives CSVSGHRGNEQFF.

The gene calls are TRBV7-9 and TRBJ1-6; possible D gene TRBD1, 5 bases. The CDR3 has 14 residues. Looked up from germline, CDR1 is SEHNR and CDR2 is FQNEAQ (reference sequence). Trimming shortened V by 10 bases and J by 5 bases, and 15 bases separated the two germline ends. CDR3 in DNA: TGTGCCACCTCGTTTGACAGCGATAATTCACCCCTCCACTTT. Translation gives CATSFDSDNSPLHF.

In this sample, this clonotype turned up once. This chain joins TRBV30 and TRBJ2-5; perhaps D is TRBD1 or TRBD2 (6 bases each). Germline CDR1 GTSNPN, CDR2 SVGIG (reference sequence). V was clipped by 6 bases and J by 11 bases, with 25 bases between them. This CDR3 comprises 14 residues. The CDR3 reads CACHATGATYEQYF. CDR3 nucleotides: TGTGCCTGCCATGCGACGGGGGCGACCTATGAGCAGTACTTC.

Here the CDR3 reads CASSVGLYSNQPQHF. The DNA for the CDR3 is TGTGCCAGTTCGGTGGGCCTTTATAGCAATCAGCCCCAGCATTTT. The chain couples TRBV27 to TRBJ1-5; D unresolved. Trimming shortened V by 9 bases and J by 0 bases, and 15 bases separated the two germline ends. Germline CDR1 reads MNHEY; CDR2 reads SMNVEV (reference sequence). This CDR3 contains 15 residues.

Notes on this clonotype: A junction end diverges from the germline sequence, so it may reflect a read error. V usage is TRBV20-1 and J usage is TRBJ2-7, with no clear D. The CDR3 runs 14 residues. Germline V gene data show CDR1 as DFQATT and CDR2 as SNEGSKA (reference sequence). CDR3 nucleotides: TGCAGTGTTAGAGATCCCCAGGTCTCCTACGAGCAGTACTTC. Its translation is CSVRDPQVSYEQYF.

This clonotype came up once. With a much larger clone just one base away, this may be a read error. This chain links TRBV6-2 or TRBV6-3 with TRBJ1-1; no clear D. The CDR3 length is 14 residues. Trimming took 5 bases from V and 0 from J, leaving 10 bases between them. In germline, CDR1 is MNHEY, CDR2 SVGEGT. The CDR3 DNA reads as TGTGCCAGCAGTGCCACGGACCTGAACACTGAAGCTTTCTTT. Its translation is CASSATDLNTEAFF.

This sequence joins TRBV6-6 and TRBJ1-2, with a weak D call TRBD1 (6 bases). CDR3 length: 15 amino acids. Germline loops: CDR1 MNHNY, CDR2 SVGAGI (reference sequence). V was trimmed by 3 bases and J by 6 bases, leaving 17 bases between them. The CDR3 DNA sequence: TGTGCCAGCAGTTATTTATCTCGGGGGCGCAATGGCTACACCTTC. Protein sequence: CASSYLSRGRNGYTF.

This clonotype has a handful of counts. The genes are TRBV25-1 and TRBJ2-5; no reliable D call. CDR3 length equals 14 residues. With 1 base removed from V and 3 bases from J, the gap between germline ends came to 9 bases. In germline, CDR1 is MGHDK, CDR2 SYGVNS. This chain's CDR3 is CASSEFGFKETQYF. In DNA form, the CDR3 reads TGTGCCAGCAGTGAATTTGGCTTTAAAGAGACCCAGTACTTC.

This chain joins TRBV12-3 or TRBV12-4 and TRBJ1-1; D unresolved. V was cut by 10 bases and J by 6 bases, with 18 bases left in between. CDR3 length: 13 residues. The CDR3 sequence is CATVVAGDSEAFF. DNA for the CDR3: TGTGCCACCGTAGTGGCCGGAGATTCTGAAGCTTTCTTT.

CDR3 amino acids: CASRNSGGSYEQYF. The CDR3 DNA reads as TGTGCCAGCCGGAATAGCGGGGGTTCGTACGAGCAGTACTTC. The chain recombines TRBV14 with TRBJ2-7; 9 bases agree with TRBD2. There are 14 residues in the CDR3. Germline CDR1 and CDR2: SGHDN and FVKESK. V trimming: 8 bases; J trimming: 4 bases; junction bases outside the gene matches: 9.

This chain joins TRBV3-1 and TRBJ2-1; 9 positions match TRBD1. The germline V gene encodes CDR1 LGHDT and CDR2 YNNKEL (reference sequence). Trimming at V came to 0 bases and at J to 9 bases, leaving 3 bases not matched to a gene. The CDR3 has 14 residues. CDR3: CASSQDGTGPEQFF. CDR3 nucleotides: TGTGCCAGCAGCCAAGATGGGACAGGGCCTGAGCAGTTCTTC.

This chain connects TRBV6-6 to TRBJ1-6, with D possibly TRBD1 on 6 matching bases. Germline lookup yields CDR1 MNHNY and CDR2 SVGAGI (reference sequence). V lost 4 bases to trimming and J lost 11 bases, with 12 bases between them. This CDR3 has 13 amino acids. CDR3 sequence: CASSSEQGTPLHF. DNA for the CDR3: TGTGCCAGCAGTTCGGAACAGGGTACACCCCTCCACTTT.

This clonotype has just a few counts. The CDR3 loop is CASSQQSLNTEAFF. CDR3 sequence (DNA): TGCGCCAGCAGCCAACAGAGTCTGAACACTGAAGCTTTCTTT. The chain recombines TRBV4-3 with TRBJ1-1; D unresolved. This CDR3 is built from 14 residues. Trimming removed 2 bases from V and 0 bases from J, with 7 bases in between. Germline CDR1 is LGHNA and CDR2 is YSLEER.